The 10 T cell receptor beta chains below all came from one sample that was sequenced in a study of blood T cell repertoires in COVID-19. Assay: immunoSEQ multiplex PCR; the TCRdb copy retains only in-frame clones and omits some. The sample has 70,000 to 90,000 clones; roughly 80% are singletons. The sample taken for sequencing was peripheral blood. Receptors originate from a woman in her fifties or sixties with acute or convalescent COVID-19.

This chain joins TRBV18 and TRBJ2-5, with D unclear. CDR1 is KGHSH, CDR2 LQKENI, per germline. Trimming pared 0 bases from V and 3 bases from J, leaving 11 bases between. CDR3 length equals 15 residues. CDR3 in amino acids: CASSPPNSLEETQYF. CDR3 sequence (DNA): TGTGCCAGCTCACCACCGAACAGCCTCGAAGAGACCCAGTACTTC.

The V and J genes are TRBV3-1 (or the pseudogene TRBV3-2) and TRBJ1-2, with a possible D match to TRBD1 (6 bases). The CDR3 is 14 residues long. The V and J ends lost 5 bases and 0 bases respectively, with 10 bases between them. Germline assignment: CDR1 LGHDT and CDR2 YNNKEL (reference sequence). The DNA of the CDR3 is TGTGCCAGCAGCAAACAGGGACCTAACTATGGCTACACCTTC. Translated: CASSKQGPNYGYTF.

V gene TRBV29-1 combines with J gene TRBJ1-5; D remains ambiguous. Germline values: CDR1 SQVTM, CDR2 ANQGSEA. Trimming left V 4 bases short and J 5 bases short, with 9 bases between. The length of the CDR3 is 12 residues. CDR3 sequence reads: CSVGEGYQPQHF. The DNA of the CDR3 is TGCAGCGTTGGGGAGGGCTATCAGCCCCAGCATTTT.

V usage is TRBV4-2 and J usage is TRBJ1-3; 7 bases map to TRBD1. The V segment lost 4 bases and the J segment 7 bases; nucleotides outside the gene matches: 4. CDR1 and CDR2 from the germline V gene are LGHNA and YNFKEQ. The CDR3 is made up of 13 amino acids. CDR3 sequence reads: CASSLETGNTIYF. The CDR3 bases are TGTGCCAGCAGCCTAGAGACAGGGAACACCATATATTTT.

The table lists this clone with a few counts. The rearrangement links TRBV2 to TRBJ2-1, with a possible D match to TRBD1 (6 bases). V was pared by 11 bases and J by 1 base, with 15 bases between. Germline values: CDR1 SNHLY, CDR2 FYNNEI. This CDR3 has 14 amino acids. The DNA of the CDR3 is TGTGCCGGTGACCGGGACATTTCCTACAATGAGCAGTTCTTC. It codes for CAGDRDISYNEQFF.

The rearrangement joins TRBV29-1 to TRBJ1-1; 7 bases line up with TRBD1. CDR3 length: 13 amino acids. V shed 7 bases and J 1 base; nucleotides not matched to a gene: 6. Germline V CDR1 and CDR2: SQVTM, ANQGSEA. The CDR3 region is CSGRGQGNTEAFF. The CDR3, as DNA: TGCAGCGGGAGGGGGCAGGGGAACACTGAAGCTTTCTTT.

This sequence joins TRBV28 and TRBJ2-1, with 10 bases aligning to TRBD1. Germline-derived CDR1 and CDR2 are MDHEN and SYDVKM. The V gene end was trimmed by 5 bases and the J gene end by 7 bases; junction bases not matched to a gene: 8. The CDR3 loop spans 15 amino acids. The CDR3 DNA reads TGTGCCAGCAGTCCTGACAGGGGGCGTAGGAATGAGCAGTTCTTC. It is translated as CASSPDRGRRNEQFF.

This chain links TRBV6-5 with TRBJ1-6, with a tentative D call TRBD1 (6 bases). The CDR3 consists of 14 residues. V was clipped by 4 bases and J by 10 bases, with 14 bases between them. Germline CDR1 reads MNHEY; CDR2 reads SVGAGI. The chain's CDR3 is CASSSTGLSSPLHF. The CDR3 coding sequence is TGTGCCAGCAGTTCGACAGGTCTCAGCTCACCCCTCCACTTT.

This clone appeared once. The chain carries TRBV5-1 and TRBJ2-2; 11 nucleotides line up with TRBD2. Germline-derived CDR1 and CDR2 are SGHRS and YFSETQ. V dropped 5 bases and J dropped 5; count of bases not matched to a gene: 5. The CDR3 runs 15 residues. Written as DNA, the CDR3 is TGCGCCAGCAGAACTAGCGGGGGATGGACCGGGGAGCTGTTTTTT. Its protein is CASRTSGGWTGELFF.

The rearrangement uses TRBV18 and TRBJ2-7, with D tentatively TRBD1 (5 bases). The CDR3 is 13 residues long. Trimming shortened V by 3 bases and J by 6 bases, and 12 bases separated the two germline ends. Germline V lookup: CDR1 KGHSH, CDR2 LQKENI. CDR3 sequence reads: CASSPTAPGEQYV. CDR3 nucleotides: TGTGCCAGCTCACCGACAGCGCCTGGCGAGCAGTACGTC.